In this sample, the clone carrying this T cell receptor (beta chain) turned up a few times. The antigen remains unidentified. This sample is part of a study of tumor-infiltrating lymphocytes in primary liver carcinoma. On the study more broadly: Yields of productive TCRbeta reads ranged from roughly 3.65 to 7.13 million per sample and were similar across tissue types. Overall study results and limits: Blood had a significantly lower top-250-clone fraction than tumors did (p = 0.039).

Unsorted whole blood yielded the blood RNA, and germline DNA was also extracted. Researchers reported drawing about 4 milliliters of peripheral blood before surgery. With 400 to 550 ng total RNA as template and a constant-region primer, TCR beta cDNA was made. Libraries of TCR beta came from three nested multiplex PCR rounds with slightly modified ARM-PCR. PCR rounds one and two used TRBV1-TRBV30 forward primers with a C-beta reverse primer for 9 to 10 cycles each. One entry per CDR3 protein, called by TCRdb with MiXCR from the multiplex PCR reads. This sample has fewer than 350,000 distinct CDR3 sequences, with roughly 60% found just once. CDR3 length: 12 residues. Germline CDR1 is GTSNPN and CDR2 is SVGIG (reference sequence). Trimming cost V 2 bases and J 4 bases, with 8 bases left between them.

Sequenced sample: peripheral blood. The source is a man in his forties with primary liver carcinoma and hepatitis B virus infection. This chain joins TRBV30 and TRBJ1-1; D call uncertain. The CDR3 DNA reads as TGTGCCTGGAGTAAGTGGAGCACTGAAGCTTTCTTT. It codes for CAWSKWSTEAFF.